This T cell receptor beta chain was captured in a study of blood T cell repertoires in COVID-19. The overall study: Some COVID-19 samples were acute and others convalescent; all came from the United States, Italy and Spain. T cells, B-cell-depleted T cells, or PBMCs provided the cDNA or gDNA that served as material.

CDR1 MDHEN and CDR2 SYDVKM come from the germline V gene. The CDR3 covers 18 residues. Losses at the gene ends were 3 bases for V and 2 bases for J; bases not matched to a gene: 9. Per the study methods: Estimates of nucleated cell counts were drawn from the amplification of reference gene primers. TCRdb keeps only in-frame clones here, not all; method: immunoSEQ multiplex PCR. The V and J calls and clone size come from that table; D and trimming were worked out from the DNA. The sample contains 410,000 or so clones, roughly 90% of which appear only once. The rearrangement uses TRBV28 and TRBJ1-6, with 8 bases that match TRBD1. Sequencing used peripheral blood. This TCR derives from a young woman with active or convalescent COVID-19. The CDR3 sequence: CASSLGTTGVTYNSPLHF. The CDR3 DNA reads TGTGCCAGCAGTTTGGGAACGACAGGGGTAACCTATAATTCACCCCTCCACTTT. The full variable domain, completed using reference TRBV28 and TRBJ1-6, is DVKVTQSSRYLVKRTGEKVFLECVQDMDHENMFWYRQDPGLGLRLIYFSYDVKMKEKGDIPEGYSVSREKKERFSLILESASTNQTSMYLCASSLGTTGVTYNSPLHFGNGTRLTVT.